This T cell receptor beta chain was identified during a study of T cell responses to AZD1222 COVID-19 vaccine. Findings and caveats of the study: Nearly half of spike-specific TCRs reportedly target unmutated variant regions. Donors in the cohort were predominantly white British and more often female, and clonal diversity was possibly underestimated. Repertoire sampling occurred only after the peak T cell response.

Of note for this clone: Antigen: not known.

Data came from immunoSEQ multiplex PCR; TCRdb stores just in-frame clones and leaves some out. The sample lists about 150,000 clones; approximately 91% were seen once. CDR3 length: 16 residues. The germline gives CDR1 LGHNA, CDR2 YSLEER. The V gene lost 0 bases and the J gene lost 8 bases, with 17 bases spanning the gap. This receptor was obtained from an adult who had recovered from COVID-19. The chain joins TRBV4-3 to TRBJ2-4; weak D call: TRBD2 (6 bases). Source: peripheral blood, taken after recovery from COVID-19. Here the CDR3 reads CASSQDATSRVDIQYF. The CDR3 nucleotides are TGCGCCAGCAGCCAAGATGCCACTAGCCGGGTAGACATTCAGTACTTC.